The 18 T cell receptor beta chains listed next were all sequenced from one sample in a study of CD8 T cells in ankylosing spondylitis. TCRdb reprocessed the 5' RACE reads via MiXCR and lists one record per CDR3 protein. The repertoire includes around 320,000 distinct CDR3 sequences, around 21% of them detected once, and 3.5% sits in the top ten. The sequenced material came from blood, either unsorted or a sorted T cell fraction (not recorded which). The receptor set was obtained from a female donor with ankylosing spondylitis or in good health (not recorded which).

CDR3 in DNA: TGCGCCAGCAGCCCCGAGGGGCGGGAGAACACAGATACGCAGTATTTT. Its translation: CASSPEGRENTDTQYF. The chain recombines TRBV5-1 with TRBJ2-3; 7 bases align to TRBD2. Germline V gene data show CDR1 as SGHRS and CDR2 as YFSETQ. CDR3 length: 16 residues. Trimming took 4 bases from V and 2 from J; bases not matched to a gene: 10.

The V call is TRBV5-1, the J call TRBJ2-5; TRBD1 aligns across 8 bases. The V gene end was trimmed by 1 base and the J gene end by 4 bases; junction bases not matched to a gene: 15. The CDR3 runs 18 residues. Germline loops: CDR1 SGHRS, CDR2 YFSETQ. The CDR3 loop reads CASSLYRTGTGRGETQYF. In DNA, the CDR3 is TGCGCCAGCAGCTTGTATCGGACAGGGACTGGACGGGGAGAGACCCAGTACTTC.

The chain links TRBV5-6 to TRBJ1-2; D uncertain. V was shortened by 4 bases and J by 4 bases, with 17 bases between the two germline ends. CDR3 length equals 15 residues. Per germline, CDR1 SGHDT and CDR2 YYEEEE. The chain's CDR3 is CASSKDAGQLYGYTF. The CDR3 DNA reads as TGTGCCAGCAGCAAAGACGCAGGCCAACTCTATGGCTACACCTTC.

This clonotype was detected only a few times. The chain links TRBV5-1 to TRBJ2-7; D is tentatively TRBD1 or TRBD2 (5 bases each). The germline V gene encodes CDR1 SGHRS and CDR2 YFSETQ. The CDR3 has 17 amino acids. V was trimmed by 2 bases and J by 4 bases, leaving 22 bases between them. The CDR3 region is CASSFGRGGHGGYEQYF. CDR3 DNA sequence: TGCGCCAGCAGCTTCGGCAGAGGCGGCCATGGGGGATACGAGCAGTACTTC.

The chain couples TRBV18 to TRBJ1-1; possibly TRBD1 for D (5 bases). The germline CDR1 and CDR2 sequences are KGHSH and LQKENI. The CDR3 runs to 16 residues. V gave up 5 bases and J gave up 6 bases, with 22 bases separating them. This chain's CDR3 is CASSTGMGGVRAEAFF. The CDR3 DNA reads TGTGCCAGCTCAACGGGGATGGGGGGAGTTCGAGCTGAAGCTTTCTTT.

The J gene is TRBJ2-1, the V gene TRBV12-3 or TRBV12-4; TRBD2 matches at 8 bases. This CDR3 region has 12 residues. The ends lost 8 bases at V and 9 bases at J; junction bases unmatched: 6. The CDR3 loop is CASVREGVEQFF. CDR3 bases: TGTGCCAGCGTCCGGGAGGGGGTTGAGCAGTTCTTC.

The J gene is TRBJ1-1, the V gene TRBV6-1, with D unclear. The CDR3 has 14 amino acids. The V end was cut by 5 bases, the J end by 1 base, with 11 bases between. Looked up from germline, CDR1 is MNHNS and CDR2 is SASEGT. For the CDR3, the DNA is TGTGCCAGCAGTCGACCACTGCGGAACACTGAAGCTTTCTTT. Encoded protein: CASSRPLRNTEAFF.

The DNA of the CDR3 is TGTGCCAGCAGCCAGAGCGGGAGTGTCGACACCGGGGAGCTGTTTTTT. Its translation is CASSQSGSVDTGELFF. This chain joins TRBV6-6 and TRBJ2-2; 8 nucleotides align to TRBD2. V lost 6 bases and J lost 3; bases outside the gene matches: 9. The CDR3 runs 16 residues. From germline, CDR1 is MNHNY and CDR2 SVGAGI (reference sequence).

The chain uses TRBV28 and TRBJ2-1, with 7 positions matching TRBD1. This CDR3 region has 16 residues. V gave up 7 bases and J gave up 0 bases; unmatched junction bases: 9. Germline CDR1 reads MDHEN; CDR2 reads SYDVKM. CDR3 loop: CASIIQGKSSYNEQFF. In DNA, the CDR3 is TGTGCCAGCATCATACAGGGGAAAAGCTCCTACAATGAGCAGTTCTTC.

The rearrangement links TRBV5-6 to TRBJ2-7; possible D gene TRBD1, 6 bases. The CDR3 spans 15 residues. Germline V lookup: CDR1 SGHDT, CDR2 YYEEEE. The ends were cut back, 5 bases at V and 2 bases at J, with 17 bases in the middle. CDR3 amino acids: CASRPARGVPYEQYF. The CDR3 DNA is TGTGCCAGCAGGCCGGCCAGGGGCGTCCCCTACGAGCAGTACTTC.

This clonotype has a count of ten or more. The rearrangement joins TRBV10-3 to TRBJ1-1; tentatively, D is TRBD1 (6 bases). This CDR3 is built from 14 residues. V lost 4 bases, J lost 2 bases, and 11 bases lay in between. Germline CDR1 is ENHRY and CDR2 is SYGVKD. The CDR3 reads CAISGGGLNTEAFF. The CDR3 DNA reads TGTGCCATCAGTGGTGGGGGGCTCAACACTGAAGCTTTCTTT.

The CDR3 protein is CSASRFNYGYTF. As DNA, the CDR3 is TGCAGTGCTAGCAGATTTAACTATGGCTACACCTTC. The chain has TRBV20-1 and TRBJ1-2, with D hard to call. V was trimmed by 3 bases and J by 1 base, leaving 6 bases between them. Germline loops: CDR1 DFQATT, CDR2 SNEGSKA (reference sequence). This CDR3 is built from 12 residues.

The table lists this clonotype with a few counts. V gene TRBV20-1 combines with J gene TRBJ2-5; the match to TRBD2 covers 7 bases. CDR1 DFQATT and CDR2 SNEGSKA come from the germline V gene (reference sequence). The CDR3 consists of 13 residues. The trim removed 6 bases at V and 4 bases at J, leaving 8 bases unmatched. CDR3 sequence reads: CSAGTGGRETQYF. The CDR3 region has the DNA TGCAGTGCCGGGACGGGCGGGAGAGAGACCCAGTACTTC.

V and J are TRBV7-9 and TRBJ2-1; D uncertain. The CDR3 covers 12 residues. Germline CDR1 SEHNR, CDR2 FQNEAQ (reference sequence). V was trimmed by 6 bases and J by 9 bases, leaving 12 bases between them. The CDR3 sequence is CASSRTLGEQFF. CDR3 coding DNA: TGTGCCAGCAGTCGTACCCTCGGTGAGCAGTTCTTC.

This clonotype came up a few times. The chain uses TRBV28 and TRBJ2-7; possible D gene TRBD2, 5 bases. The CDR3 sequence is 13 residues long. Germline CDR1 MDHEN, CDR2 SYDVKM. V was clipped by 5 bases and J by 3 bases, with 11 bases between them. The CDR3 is CASSRGLSYEQYF. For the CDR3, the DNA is TGTGCCAGCAGTCGAGGACTTAGCTACGAGCAGTACTTC.

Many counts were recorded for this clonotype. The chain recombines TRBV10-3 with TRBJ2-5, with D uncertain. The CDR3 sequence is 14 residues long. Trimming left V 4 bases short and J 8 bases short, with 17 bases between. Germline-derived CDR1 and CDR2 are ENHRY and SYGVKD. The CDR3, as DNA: TGTGCCATCAGTGCTCAGGTTCAACCAGGAACCCAGTACTTC. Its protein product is CAISAQVQPGTQYF.

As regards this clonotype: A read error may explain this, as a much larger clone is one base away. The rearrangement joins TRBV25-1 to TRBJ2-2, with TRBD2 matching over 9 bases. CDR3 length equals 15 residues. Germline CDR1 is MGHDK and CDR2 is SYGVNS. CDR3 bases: TGTGCCAGCACGGCTAGCGGGGTGAACACCGGGGAGCTGTTGTTT. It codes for CASTASGVNTGELLF.

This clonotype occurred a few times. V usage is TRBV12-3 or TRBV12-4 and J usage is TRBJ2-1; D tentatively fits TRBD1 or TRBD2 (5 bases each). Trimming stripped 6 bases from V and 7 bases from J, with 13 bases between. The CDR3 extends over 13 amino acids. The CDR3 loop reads CASRGPTRNEQFF. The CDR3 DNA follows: TGTGCCAGCAGGGGACCTACAAGGAATGAGCAGTTCTTC.